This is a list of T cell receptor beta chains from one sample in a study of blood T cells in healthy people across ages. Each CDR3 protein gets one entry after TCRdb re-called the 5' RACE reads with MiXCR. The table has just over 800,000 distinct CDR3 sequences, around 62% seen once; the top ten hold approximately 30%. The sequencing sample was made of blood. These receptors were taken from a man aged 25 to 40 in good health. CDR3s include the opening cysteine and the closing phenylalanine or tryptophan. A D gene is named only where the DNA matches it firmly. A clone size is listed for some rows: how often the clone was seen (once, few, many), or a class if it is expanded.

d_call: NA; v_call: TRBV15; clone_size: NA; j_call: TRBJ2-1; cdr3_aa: CATDGGPAGETPYNEQFF; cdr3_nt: TGTGCCACAGACGGGGGACCAGCGGGCGAAACGCCTTACAATGAGCAGTTCTTC
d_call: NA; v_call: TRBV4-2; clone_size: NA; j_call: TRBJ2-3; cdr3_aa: CASSKGVGDTQYF; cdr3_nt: TGTGCCAGCAGCAAGGGGGTGGGAGATACGCAGTATTTT
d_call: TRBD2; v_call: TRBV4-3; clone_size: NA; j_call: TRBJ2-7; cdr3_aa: CASSPQRTSGYEQYF; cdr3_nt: TGCGCCAGCAGCCCCCAGCGGACTAGCGGCTACGAGCAGTACTTC
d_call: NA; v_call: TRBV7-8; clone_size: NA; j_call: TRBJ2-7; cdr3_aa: CANSSLGEIEQYF; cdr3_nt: TGTGCCAACAGCTCGCTGGGTGAGATCGAGCAGTACTTC
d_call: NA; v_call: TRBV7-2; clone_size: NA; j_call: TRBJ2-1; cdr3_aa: CASSPTGTANNEQFF; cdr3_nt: TGTGCCAGCAGCCCCACCGGGACTGCCAACAATGAGCAGTTCTTC
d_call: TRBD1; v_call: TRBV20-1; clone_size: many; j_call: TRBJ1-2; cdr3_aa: CSAGTGSGYTF; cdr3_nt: TGCAGTGCTGGGACAGGGTCTGGCTACACCTTC
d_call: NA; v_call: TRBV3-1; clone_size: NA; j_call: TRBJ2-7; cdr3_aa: CASSPGFEQYF; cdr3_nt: TGTGCCAGCAGCCCCGGTTTTGAGCAGTACTTC
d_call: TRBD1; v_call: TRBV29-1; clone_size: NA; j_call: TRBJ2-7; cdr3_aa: CSVRFGTEAYEQYF; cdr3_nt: TGCAGCGTTCGTTTCGGGACAGAGGCCTACGAGCAGTACTTC
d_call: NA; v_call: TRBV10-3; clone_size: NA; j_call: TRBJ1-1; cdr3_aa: CAIRLDRNTEAFF; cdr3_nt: TGTGCCATCAGGTTGGACAGGAACACTGAAGCTTTCTTT
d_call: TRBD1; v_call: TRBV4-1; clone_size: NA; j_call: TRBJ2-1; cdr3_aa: CASSPLGQGNNEQFF; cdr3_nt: TGCGCCAGCAGCCCGCTAGGACAGGGCAACAATGAGCAGTTCTTC
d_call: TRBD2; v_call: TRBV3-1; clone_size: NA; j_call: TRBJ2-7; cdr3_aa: CASSSIAGASYEQYF; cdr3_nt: TGTGCCAGCAGCTCCATAGCGGGGGCATCCTACGAGCAGTACTTC
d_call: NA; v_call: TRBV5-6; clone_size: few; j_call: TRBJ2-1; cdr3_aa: CASSPLSRYEQFF; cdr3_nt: TGTGCCAGCAGCCCTCTATCCCGCTATGAGCAGTTCTTC
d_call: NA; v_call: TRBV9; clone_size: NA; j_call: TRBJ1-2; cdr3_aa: CASSGGLYGYTF; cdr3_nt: TGTGCCAGCAGCGGCGGCCTCTATGGCTACACCTTC
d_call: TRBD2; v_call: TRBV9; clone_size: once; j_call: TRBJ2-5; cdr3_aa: CASGAGRTETQYF; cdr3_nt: TGTGCCAGCGGAGCGGGACGTACGGAGACCCAGTACTTC
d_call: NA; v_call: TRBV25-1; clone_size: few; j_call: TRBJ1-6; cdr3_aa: CASSEPGNSPLHF; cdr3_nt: TGTGCCAGCAGTGAGCCAGGAAATTCACCCCTCCACTTT
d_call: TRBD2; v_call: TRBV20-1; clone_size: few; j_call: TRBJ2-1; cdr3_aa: CSARSATSGGRNEQFF; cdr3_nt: TGCAGTGCTAGATCGGCTACTAGCGGGGGTAGAAATGAGCAGTTCTTC
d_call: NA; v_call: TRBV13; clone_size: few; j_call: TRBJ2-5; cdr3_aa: CASKVLAGETQYF; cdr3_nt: TGTGCCAGCAAGGTGTTGGCTGGGGAGACCCAGTACTTC
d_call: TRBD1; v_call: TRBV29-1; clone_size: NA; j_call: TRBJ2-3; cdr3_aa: CSVEGDSTRTQYF; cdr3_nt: TGCAGCGTTGAAGGGGACAGCACTAGGACGCAGTATTTT
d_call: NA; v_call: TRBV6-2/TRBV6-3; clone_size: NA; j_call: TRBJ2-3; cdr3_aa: CASSDGKVPTDTQYF; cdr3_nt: TGTGCCAGCAGTGACGGCAAGGTACCCACAGATACGCAGTATTTT
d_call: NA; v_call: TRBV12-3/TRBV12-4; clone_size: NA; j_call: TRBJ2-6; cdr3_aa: CASSPGPSGANVLTF; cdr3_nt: TGTGCCAGCAGTCCAGGGCCCTCTGGGGCCAACGTCCTGACTTTC
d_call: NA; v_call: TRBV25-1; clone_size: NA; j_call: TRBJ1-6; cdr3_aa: CASSESRGLNSPLHF; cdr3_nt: TGTGCCAGCAGTGAAAGCCGAGGCCTAAATTCACCCCTCCACTTT
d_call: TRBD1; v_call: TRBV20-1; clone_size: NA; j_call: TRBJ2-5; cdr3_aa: CSASTTGVKETQYF; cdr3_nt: TGCAGTGCTAGCACTACAGGGGTTAAGGAGACCCAGTACTTC
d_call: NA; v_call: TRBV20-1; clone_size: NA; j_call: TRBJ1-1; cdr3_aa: CSAREGSTNTEAFF; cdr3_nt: TGCAGTGCTAGAGAAGGTTCGACGAACACTGAAGCTTTCTTT
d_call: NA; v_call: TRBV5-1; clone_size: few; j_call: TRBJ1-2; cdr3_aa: CASSSAGSGYGYTF; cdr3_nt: TGCGCCAGCAGTTCTGCAGGGTCCGGCTATGGCTACACCTTC
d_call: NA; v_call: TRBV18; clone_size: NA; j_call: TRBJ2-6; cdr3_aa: CASSPVAPGSGANVLTF; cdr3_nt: TGTGCCAGCTCACCTGTGGCCCCAGGGTCCGGGGCCAACGTCCTGACTTTC
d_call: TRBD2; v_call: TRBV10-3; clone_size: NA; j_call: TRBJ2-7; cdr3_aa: CAISESPVERGFSSYGQYF; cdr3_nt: TGTGCCATCAGCGAGTCCCCTGTAGAGCGGGGCTTCAGCTCCTACGGGCAGTACTTC
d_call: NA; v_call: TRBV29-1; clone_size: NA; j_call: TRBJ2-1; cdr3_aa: CSVGQDHNEQFF; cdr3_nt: TGCAGTGTTGGGCAGGACCACAATGAGCAGTTCTTC
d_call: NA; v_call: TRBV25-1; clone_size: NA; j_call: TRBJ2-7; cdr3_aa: CASSEYSRSWVHEQYF; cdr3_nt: TGTGCCAGCAGTGAATATTCCAGGTCGTGGGTACACGAGCAGTACTTC
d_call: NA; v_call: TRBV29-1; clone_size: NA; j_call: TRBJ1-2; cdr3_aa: CSVDGGRTF; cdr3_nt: TGCAGCGTTGACGGGGGTCGCACCTTC
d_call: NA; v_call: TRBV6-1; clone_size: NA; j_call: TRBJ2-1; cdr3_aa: CASTRTSYNEQFF; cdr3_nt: TGTGCCAGCACAAGGACAAGTTACAATGAGCAGTTCTTC
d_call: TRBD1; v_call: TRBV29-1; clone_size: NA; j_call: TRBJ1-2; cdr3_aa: CSVMDRGPGYTF; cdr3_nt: TGCAGCGTCATGGACAGGGGGCCGGGCTACACCTTC
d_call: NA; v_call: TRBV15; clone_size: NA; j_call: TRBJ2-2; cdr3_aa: CATSRDLPRASAGELFF; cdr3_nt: TGTGCCACCAGCAGAGATCTCCCGCGCGCGAGCGCCGGGGAGCTGTTTTTT
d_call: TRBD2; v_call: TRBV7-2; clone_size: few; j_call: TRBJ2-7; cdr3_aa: CASSKNIAGGTYEQYF; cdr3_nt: TGTGCCAGCAGCAAGAACATAGCGGGGGGAACATACGAGCAGTACTTC
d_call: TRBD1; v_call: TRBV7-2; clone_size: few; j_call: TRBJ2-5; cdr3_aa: CASSPLGQGRQETQYF; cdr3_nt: TGTGCCAGCAGCCCCCTAGGACAGGGAAGGCAAGAGACCCAGTACTTC
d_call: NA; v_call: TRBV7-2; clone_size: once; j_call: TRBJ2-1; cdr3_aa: CASSKGVSEQFF; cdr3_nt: TGTGCCAGCAGCAAAGGGGTCAGTGAGCAGTTCTTC
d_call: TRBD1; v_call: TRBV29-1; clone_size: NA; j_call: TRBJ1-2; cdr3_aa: CSGEGTGGRGYTF; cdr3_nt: TGCAGCGGAGAAGGGACAGGGGGCCGGGGCTACACCTTC
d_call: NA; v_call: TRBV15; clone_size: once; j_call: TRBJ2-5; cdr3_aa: CATSRDRSGAETQYF; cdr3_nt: TGTGCCACCAGCAGAGATCGATCGGGGGCCGAGACCCAGTACTTC
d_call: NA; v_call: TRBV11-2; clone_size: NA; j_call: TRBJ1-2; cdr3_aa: CASKKGRADGYTF; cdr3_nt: TGTGCCAGCAAAAAGGGACGAGCGGATGGCTACACCTTC
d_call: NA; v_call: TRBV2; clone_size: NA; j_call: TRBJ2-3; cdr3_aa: CASSLIQSTDTQYF; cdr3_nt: TGTGCCAGCAGCCTGATCCAATCCACAGATACGCAGTATTTT
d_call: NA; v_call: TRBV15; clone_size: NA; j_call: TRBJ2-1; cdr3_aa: CATSPPWNEQFF; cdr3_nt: TGTGCCACCAGCCCTCCGTGGAATGAGCAGTTCTTC
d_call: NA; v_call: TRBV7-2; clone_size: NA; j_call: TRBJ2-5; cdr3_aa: CASSAQSSVGAYSETQYF; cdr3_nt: TGTGCCAGCAGCGCCCAATCCTCCGTGGGGGCGTACTCAGAGACCCAGTACTTC
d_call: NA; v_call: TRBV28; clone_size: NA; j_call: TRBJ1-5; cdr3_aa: CASTLTTAPQPQHF; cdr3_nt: TGTGCCAGCACCCTTACAACAGCACCTCAGCCCCAGCATTTT
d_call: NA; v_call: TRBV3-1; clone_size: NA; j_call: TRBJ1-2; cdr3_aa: CASSQLQRYGYTF; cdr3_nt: TGTGCCAGCAGCCAACTTCAGCGCTATGGCTACACCTTC
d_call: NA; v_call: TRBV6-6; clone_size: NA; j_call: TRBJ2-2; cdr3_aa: CASSRDSYAGELFF; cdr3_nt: TGTGCCAGCAGTAGAGACAGTTACGCCGGGGAGCTGTTTTTT
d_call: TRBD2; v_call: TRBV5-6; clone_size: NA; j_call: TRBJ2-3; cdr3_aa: CASSLGLAGGPSQYF; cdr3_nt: TGTGCCAGCAGCTTGGGACTAGCGGGGGGGCCCTCGCAGTATTTT
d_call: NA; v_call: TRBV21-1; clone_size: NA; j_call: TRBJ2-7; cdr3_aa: CASSKRSYEQYF; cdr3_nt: TGTGCCAGCAGCAAACGCAGCTACGAGCAGTACTTC
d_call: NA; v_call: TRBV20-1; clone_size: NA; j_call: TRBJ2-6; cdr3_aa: CSARGVGANVLTF; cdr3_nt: TGCAGTGCTAGAGGAGTAGGGGCCAACGTCCTGACTTTC
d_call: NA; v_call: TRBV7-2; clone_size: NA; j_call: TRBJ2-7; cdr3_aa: CASSLGRAEWEQYF; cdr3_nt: TGTGCCAGCAGCTTAGGTAGGGCGGAATGGGAGCAGTACTTC
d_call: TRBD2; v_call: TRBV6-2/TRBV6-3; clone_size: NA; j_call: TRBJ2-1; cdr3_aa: CASSYLESGASYNEQFF; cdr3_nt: TGTGCCAGCAGTTATCTCGAGAGCGGGGCCTCCTACAATGAGCAGTTCTTC
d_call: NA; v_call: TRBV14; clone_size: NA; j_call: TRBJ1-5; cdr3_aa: CASSQGQSQPQHF; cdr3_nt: TGTGCCAGCAGCCAAGGCCAGAGTCAGCCCCAGCATTTT
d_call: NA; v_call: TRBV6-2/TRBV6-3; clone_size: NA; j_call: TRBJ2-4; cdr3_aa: CASSPLGHSKNIQYF; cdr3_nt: TGTGCCAGCAGCCCACTCGGACATTCCAAAAACATTCAGTACTTC
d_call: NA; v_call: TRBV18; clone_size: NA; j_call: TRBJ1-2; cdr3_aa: CASSPSQNANYGYTF; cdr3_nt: TGTGCCAGCTCACCGTCGCAGAACGCTAACTATGGCTACACCTTC
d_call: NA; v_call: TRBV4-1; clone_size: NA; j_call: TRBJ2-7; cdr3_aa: CASSQDSTEAYYEQYF; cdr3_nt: TGCGCCAGCAGCCAAGATAGTACAGAAGCCTACTACGAGCAGTACTTC
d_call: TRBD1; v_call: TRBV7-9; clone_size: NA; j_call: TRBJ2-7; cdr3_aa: CASSQQAGTGGGEQYF; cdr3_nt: TGTGCCAGCAGCCAACAAGCCGGGACAGGGGGCGGCGAGCAGTACTTC